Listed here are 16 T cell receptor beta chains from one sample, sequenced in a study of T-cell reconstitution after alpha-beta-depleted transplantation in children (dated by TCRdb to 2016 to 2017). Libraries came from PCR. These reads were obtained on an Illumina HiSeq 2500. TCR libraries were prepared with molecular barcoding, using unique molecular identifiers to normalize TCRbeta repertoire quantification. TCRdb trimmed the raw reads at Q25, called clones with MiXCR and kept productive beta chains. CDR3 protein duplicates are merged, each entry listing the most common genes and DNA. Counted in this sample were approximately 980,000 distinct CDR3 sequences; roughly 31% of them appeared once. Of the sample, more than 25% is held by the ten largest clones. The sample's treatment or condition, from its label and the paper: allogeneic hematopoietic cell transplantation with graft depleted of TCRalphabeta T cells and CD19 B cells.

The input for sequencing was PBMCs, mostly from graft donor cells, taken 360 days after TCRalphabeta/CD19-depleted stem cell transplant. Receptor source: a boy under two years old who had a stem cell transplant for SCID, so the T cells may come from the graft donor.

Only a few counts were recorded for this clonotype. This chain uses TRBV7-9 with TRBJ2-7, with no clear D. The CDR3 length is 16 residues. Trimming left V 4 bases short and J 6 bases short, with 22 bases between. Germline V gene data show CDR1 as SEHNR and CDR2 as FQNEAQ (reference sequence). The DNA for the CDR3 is TGTGCCAGCAGCTCATCCCCCCTGAGTACGGGTTTCGAGCAGTACTTC. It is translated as CASSSSPLSTGFEQYF.

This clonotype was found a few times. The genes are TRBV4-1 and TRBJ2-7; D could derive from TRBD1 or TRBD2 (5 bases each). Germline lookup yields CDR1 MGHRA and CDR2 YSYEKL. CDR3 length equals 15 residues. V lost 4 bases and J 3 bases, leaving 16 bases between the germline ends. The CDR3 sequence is CASSPLRDGYYEQYF. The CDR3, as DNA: TGCGCCAGCAGCCCGCTCCGGGACGGTTACTACGAGCAGTACTTC.

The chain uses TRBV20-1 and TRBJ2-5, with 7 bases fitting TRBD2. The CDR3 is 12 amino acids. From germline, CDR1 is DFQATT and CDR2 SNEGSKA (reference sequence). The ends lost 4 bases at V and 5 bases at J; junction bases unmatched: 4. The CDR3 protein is CSATTSVETQYF. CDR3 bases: TGCAGTGCTACTACTAGCGTCGAGACCCAGTACTTC.

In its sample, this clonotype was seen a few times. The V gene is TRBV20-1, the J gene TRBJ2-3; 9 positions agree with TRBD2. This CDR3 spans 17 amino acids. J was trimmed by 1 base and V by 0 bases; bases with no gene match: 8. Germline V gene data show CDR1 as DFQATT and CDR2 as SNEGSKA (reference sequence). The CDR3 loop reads CSARDWPSGVGTDTQYF. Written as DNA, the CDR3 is TGCAGTGCTAGAGATTGGCCTAGCGGGGTGGGCACAGATACGCAGTATTTT.

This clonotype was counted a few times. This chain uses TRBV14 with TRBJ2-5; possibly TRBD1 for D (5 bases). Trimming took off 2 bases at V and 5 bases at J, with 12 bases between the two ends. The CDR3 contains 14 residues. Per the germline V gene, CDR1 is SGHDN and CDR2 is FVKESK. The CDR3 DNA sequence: TGTGCCAGCAGCCAACTCGACAAGGGGGAGACCCAGTACTTC. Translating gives CASSQLDKGETQYF.

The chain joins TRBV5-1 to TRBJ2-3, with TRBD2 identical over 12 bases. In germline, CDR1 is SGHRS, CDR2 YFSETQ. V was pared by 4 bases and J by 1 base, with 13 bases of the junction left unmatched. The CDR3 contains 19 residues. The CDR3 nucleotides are TGCGCCAGCAGCGAAGGACGGACTAGCGGGACGTGGGGCACAGATACGCAGTATTTT. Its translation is CASSEGRTSGTWGTDTQYF.

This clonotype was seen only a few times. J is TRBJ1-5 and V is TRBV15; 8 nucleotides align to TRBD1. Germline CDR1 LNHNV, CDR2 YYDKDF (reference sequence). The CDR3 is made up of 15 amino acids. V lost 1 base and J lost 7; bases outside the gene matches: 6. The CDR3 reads CATSRGGQGAQPQHF. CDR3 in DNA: TGTGCCACCAGCAGAGGGGGGCAGGGGGCCCAGCCCCAGCATTTT.

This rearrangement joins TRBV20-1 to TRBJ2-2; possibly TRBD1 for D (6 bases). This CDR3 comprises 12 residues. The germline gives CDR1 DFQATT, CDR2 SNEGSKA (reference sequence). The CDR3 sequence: CSIGTGTGELFF. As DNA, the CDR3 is TGCAGCATAGGAACAGGGACCGGGGAGCTGTTTTTT.

The CDR3 sequence: CASSVAGTGSYEQYF. In DNA, the CDR3 is TGTGCCAGCAGCGTTGCCGGGACAGGGAGCTACGAGCAGTACTTC. The rearrangement joins TRBV9 to TRBJ2-7; 9 nucleotides align to TRBD1. The trim removed 2 bases at V and 3 bases at J, leaving 6 bases unmatched. In germline, CDR1 is SGDLS, CDR2 YYNGEE. The CDR3 contains 15 residues.

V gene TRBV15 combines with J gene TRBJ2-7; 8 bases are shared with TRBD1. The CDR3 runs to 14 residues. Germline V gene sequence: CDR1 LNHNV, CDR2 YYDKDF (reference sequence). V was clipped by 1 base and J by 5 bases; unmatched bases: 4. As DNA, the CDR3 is TGTGCCACCAGCAGAGGACAGGGGTTCCACGAGCAGTACTTC. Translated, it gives CATSRGQGFHEQYF. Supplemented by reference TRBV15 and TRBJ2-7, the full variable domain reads DAMVIQNPRYQVTQFGKPVTLSCSQTLNHNVMYWYQQKSSQAPKLLFHYYDKDFNNEADTPDNFQSRRPNTSFCFLDIRSPGLGDTAMYLCATSRGQGFHEQYFGPGTRLTVT.

CDR3 sequence reads: CASSPGLAYSTDTQYF. CDR3 nucleotide sequence: TGTGCCAGCAGCCCTGGACTAGCGTATAGCACAGATACGCAGTATTTT. The chain links TRBV2 to TRBJ2-3, with 9 positions matching TRBD2. The CDR3 extends over 16 amino acids. The V segment lost 6 bases and the J segment 0 bases; nucleotides outside the gene matches: 7. The germline V gene encodes CDR1 SNHLY and CDR2 FYNNEI.

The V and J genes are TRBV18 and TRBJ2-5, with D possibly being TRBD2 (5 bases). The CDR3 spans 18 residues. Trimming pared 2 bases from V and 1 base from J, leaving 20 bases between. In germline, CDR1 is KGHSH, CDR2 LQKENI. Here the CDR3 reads CASSPGLWAEGIQETQYF. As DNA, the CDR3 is TGTGCCAGCTCACCAGGGTTATGGGCCGAGGGAATCCAAGAGACCCAGTACTTC.

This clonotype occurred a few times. In nucleotides, the CDR3 is TGTGCCAGCAGCCTAGCGGGGGGCCTAGGTGATACGCAGTATTTT. It encodes CASSLAGGLGDTQYF. The chain combines TRBV2 with TRBJ2-3; TRBD2 aligns across 11 bases. V was pared by 6 bases and J by 6 bases, with 8 bases of the junction left unmatched. Per the germline V gene, CDR1 is SNHLY and CDR2 is FYNNEI. This CDR3 spans 15 amino acids.

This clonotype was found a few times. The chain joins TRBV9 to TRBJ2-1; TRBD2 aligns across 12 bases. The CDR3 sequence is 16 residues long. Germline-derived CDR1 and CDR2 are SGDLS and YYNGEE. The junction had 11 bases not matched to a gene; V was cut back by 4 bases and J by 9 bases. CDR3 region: CASSLTLAGGTAEQFF. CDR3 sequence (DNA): TGTGCCAGCAGCCTAACACTAGCGGGGGGCACGGCTGAGCAGTTCTTC.

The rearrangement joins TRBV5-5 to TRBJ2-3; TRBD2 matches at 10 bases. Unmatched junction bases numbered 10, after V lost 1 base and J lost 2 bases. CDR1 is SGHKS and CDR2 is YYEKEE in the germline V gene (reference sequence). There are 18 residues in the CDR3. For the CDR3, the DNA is TGTGCCAGCAGCTTGACCTATCCGGGACTAGCGACCACAGATACGCAGTATTTT. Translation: CASSLTYPGLATTDTQYF.

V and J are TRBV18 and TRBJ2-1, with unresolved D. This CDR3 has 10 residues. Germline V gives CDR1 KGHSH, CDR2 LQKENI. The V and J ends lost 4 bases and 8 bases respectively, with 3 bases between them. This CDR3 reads CASSRHEQFF. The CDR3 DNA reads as TGTGCCAGCTCACGTCATGAGCAGTTCTTC.